This TCR beta chain derives from a study of blood T cell repertoires in COVID-19. Adults between about 18 and 89 years of age took part from 20 to 25 US areas. TCRdb keeps only in-frame clones here, not all; method: immunoSEQ multiplex PCR. The table records approximately 210,000 clones, around 90% of them present only once. The CDR3 loop spans 16 amino acids. CDR1 is SGHDT, CDR2 YYEEEE, per germline. V lost 4 bases and J lost 5; bases outside the gene matches: 12. V gene TRBV5-6 combines with J gene TRBJ2-3, with TRBD1 matching over 8 bases. Input material: PBMCs or T cells enriched from blood (not recorded which). This clonotype was obtained from a woman in her 50s with acute COVID-19. The CDR3 DNA follows: TGTGCCAGCAGCCCGCGCGTGACAGGGGTAGGAGATACGCAGTATTTT. It specifies CASSPRVTGVGDTQYF.